Below are 10 T cell receptor beta chains sequenced from a single sample in a study of blood T cell repertoires in COVID-19. Libraries were prepared by immunoSEQ multiplex PCR; TCRdb keeps only in-frame clonotypes and omits some of them. The sample shows under 200,000 clones, about 85% of them seen only once. The specimen sequenced was peripheral blood. The receptors shown here come from a man aged 55-75 years with acute or convalescent COVID-19.

This chain links TRBV7-8 with TRBJ2-7; 8 nucleotides align to TRBD2. The CDR3 spans 15 residues. CDR1 SGHVS and CDR2 FQNEAQ come from the germline V gene. With 2 bases clipped from V and 0 bases from J, the junction kept 3 bases outside the gene matches. CDR3 bases: TGTGCCAGCAGCTTATTAGCGGGAAGCTCCTACGAGCAGTACGTC. It yields the protein CASSLLAGSSYEQYV.

This clone was detected only once. V and J are TRBV30 and TRBJ1-1; no reliable D call. CDR3 length equals 15 residues. The germline CDR1 and CDR2 sequences are GTSNPN and SVGIG (reference sequence). V lost 2 bases to trimming and J lost 8 bases, with 21 bases between them. In DNA, the CDR3 is TGTGCCTGGAGTCCTCGCGGGCGGTCTTCTATGGAAGCTTTCTTT. Amino acid sequence: CAWSPRGRSSMEAFF.

This chain connects TRBV6-4 to TRBJ2-3; a weak D match, TRBD1 (6 bases). The V gene lost 11 bases and the J gene lost 0 bases, with 15 bases spanning the gap. The CDR3 contains 14 residues. Germline V gene lookup returns CDR1 MRHNA and CDR2 SNTAGT. Written as DNA, the CDR3 is TGTGCCTGCCGGCCAGGGGCTAGCACAGATACGCAGTATTTT. This sequence encodes CACRPGASTDTQYF.

V gene TRBV4-3 combines with J gene TRBJ1-2; D possibly corresponds to TRBD1 (6 bases). This CDR3 has 15 amino acids. Per the germline V gene, CDR1 is LGHNA and CDR2 is YSLEER. V was cut by 1 base and J by 4 bases, with 13 bases left in between. This chain's CDR3 is CASSQGGRGSYGYTF. The CDR3 DNA is TGCGCCAGCAGCCAAGGGGGCAGGGGCAGCTATGGCTACACCTTC.

The V call is TRBV11-2, the J call TRBJ2-6, with D uncertain. CDR1 and CDR2 (germline): SGHAT, FQNNGV. There are 14 residues in the CDR3. The V gene lost 7 bases and the J gene lost 1 base, with 8 bases spanning the gap. CDR3 in amino acids: CASTVVSGANVLTF. DNA for the CDR3: TGTGCCAGCACCGTCGTTTCTGGGGCCAACGTCCTGACTTTC.

The rearrangement joins TRBV24-1 to TRBJ1-3, with 9 bases identical to TRBD1. Germline loops: CDR1 KGHDR, CDR2 SFDVKD. This CDR3 is 15 amino acids long. The junction had 9 bases not matched to a gene; V was cut back by 10 bases and J by 3 bases. The DNA for the CDR3 is TGTGCCACTAGCTCCGGGACAGGGTTTGGAAACACCATATATTTT. Its protein product is CATSSGTGFGNTIYF.

The chain uses TRBV6-6 and TRBJ2-1; D is perhaps TRBD2 (5 bases). The germline gives CDR1 MNHNY, CDR2 SVGAGI (reference sequence). The CDR3 has 12 residues. Trimming removed 4 bases from V and 7 bases from J, with 8 bases in between. This chain's CDR3 is CASSSQRNEQFF. For the CDR3, the DNA is TGTGCCAGCAGTTCCCAGCGGAATGAGCAGTTCTTC.

The chain is built from TRBV5-1 and TRBJ1-1; tentatively, D is TRBD1 (6 bases). The germline CDR1 and CDR2 sequences are SGHRS and YFSETQ. The CDR3 contains 14 residues. V dropped 0 bases and J dropped 2 bases, with 8 bases sitting between them. The CDR3 loop reads CASSLDRANTEAFF. The CDR3 DNA sequence: TGCGCCAGCAGCTTGGACAGGGCCAACACTGAAGCTTTCTTT.

The V call is TRBV5-1, the J call TRBJ2-2, with a tentative D call TRBD1 (5 bases). The CDR3 loop spans 12 amino acids. Germline CDR1 is SGHRS and CDR2 is YFSETQ. The ends were cut back, 4 bases at V and 7 bases at J, with 8 bases in the middle. DNA for the CDR3: TGCGCCAGCAGCCCAGGGATCGGGGAGCTGTTTTTT. This sequence encodes CASSPGIGELFF.

This clone was detected only once. The chain joins TRBV2 to TRBJ2-5, with 14 bases aligning to TRBD2. V shed 6 bases and J 7 bases; nucleotides not matched to a gene: 7. CDR3 length equals 15 residues. The germline V gene encodes CDR1 SNHLY and CDR2 FYNNEI. The CDR3 sequence: CASRSGLAGVGTQYF. DNA of the CDR3: TGTGCCAGCAGGTCGGGACTAGCGGGAGTCGGGACCCAGTACTTC.